The 5 T cell receptor beta chains below were found in one sample sequenced in a study of identical twins. TCRdb recomputed calls from the 5' RACE reads with MiXCR, one row per CDR3 protein. This table has 450,000 to 650,000 distinct CDR3 sequences, roughly 15% appearing once. The sample was also reused in another study, on yellow fever vaccine responses in identical twins.

Sequenced sample: CD4+ T cells sorted from blood. All receptors derive from a woman aged 18-35 years in good health.

This clonotype was recorded many times. V and J are TRBV19 and TRBJ1-1; 7 nucleotides align to TRBD1. Germline lookup yields CDR1 LNHDA and CDR2 SQIVND (reference sequence). The CDR3 is 13 amino acids. V lost 6 bases and J lost 5; bases outside the gene matches: 6. In DNA form, the CDR3 reads TGTGCCAGTAGCCTACAGGGGCAAACTGAAGCTTTCTTT. Its translation is CASSLQGQTEAFF.

The V gene is TRBV20-1, the J gene TRBJ1-6; no clear D. V was cut by 4 bases and J by 0 bases, with 4 bases left in between. The CDR3 has 13 residues. Looked up from germline, CDR1 is DFQATT and CDR2 is SNEGSKA (reference sequence). CDR3 nucleotides: TGCAGTGCTAAAGGCTCCTATAATTCACCCCTCCACTTT. This translates into CSAKGSYNSPLHF.

This clonotype has only a few counts. V usage is TRBV21-1 and J usage is TRBJ1-6; the table gives TRBD1 as D, unverified against the DNA. TRBV21-1 is a recognized pseudogene. This CDR3 has 14 residues. The CDR3 coding sequence is TGTGCCAGCAGCCCCCGGACAGGGGGTTCACCCCTCCACTTT. Amino acids: CASSPRTGGSPLHF.

The genes are TRBV27 and TRBJ1-6, with TRBD1 identical over 10 bases. This CDR3 is built from 15 residues. Trimming removed 6 bases from V and 9 bases from J; junction bases left unmatched: 8. Germline CDR1 and CDR2: MNHEY and SMNVEV (reference sequence). CDR3 residues: CASRSRTGGTSPLHF. The DNA of the CDR3 is TGTGCCAGCAGATCAAGGACAGGGGGTACTTCACCCCTCCACTTT.

This clonotype came up a few times. The chain is built from TRBV11-2 and TRBJ2-3; D gene ambiguous. The V end lost 5 bases, the J end lost 5 bases, and 20 bases lay between the germline ends. In germline, CDR1 is SGHAT, CDR2 FQNNGV. The CDR3 spans 16 residues. The DNA for the CDR3 is TGTGCCAGCAGCCGATCTAGATCGCAGTCCGGAGATACGCAGTATTTT. It encodes CASSRSRSQSGDTQYF.